The 30 T cell receptor beta chains in this list originate from one sample, sequenced in a study of tumor-infiltrating lymphocytes in localized non-small cell lung cancer (dated by TCRdb to about 2021). Receptor amplification or capture employed the immunoSEQ multiplex PCR assay. TCRdb limited this immuneACCESS table to in-frame rearrangements with V and J called. A share of clones is missing; checked studies link under half to unresolved V genes, and the rest is unexplained. In this sample the table shows some 11,000 clones, roughly three fifths of which occur a single time. Clones ranked in the top ten supply roughly 9.2% of the sample. The sample taken for sequencing was lung tumor tissue. These receptors all come from a human donor with non-small cell lung cancer.

The DNA of the CDR3 is TGTGCCAGCAGCTCCGGGCCCAACTACGAGCAGTACTTC. Protein product: CASSSGPNYEQYF. The rearrangement links TRBV7-2 to TRBJ2-7; no reliable D call. CDR3 length: 13 residues. Trimming took off 4 bases at V and 3 bases at J, with 10 bases between the two ends. CDR1 and CDR2 from the germline V gene are SGHTA and FQGNSA. Based on the CDR3 plus reference TRBV7-2 and TRBJ2-7, the full variable domain is GAGVSQSPSNKVTEKGKDVELRCDPISGHTALYWYRQSLGQGLEFLIYFQGNSAPDKSGLPSDRFSAERTGGSVSTLTIQRTQQEDSAVYLCASSSGPNYEQYFGPGTRLTVT.

The V gene is TRBV12-5, the J gene TRBJ2-7; TRBD1 aligns across 8 bases. From germline, CDR1 is LGHNT and CDR2 FRNRAP. The CDR3 runs 15 residues. With 9 bases clipped from V and 2 bases from J, the junction kept 12 bases outside the gene matches. CDR3 sequence: CARGTDRVRAYEQYF. The CDR3 nucleotides read TGTGCTAGGGGAACGGACAGGGTCAGGGCCTACGAGCAGTACTTC. The full variable domain, rest sourced from reference TRBV12-5 and TRBJ2-7, is DARVTQTPRHKVTEMGQEVTMRCQPILGHNTVFWYRQTMMQGLELLAYFRNRAPLDDSGMPKDRFSAEMPDATLATLKIQPSEPRDSAVYFCARGTDRVRAYEQYFGPGTRLTVT.

This clone is classed as medium-sized. In the same sample, other DNA sequences code for this CDR3. This chain links TRBV25-1 with TRBJ1-1; 7 bases map to TRBD1. Trimming cost V 1 base and J 8 bases; bases outside gene matches: 7. This CDR3 contains 14 residues. Germline CDR1 and CDR2: MGHDK and SYGVNS. The CDR3 protein is CASSESGDRAEAFF. In DNA, the CDR3 is TGTGCCAGCAGTGAATCAGGTGACAGGGCAGAAGCTTTCTTT.

By share, this clone ranks as medium-sized. The V gene is TRBV5-6, the J gene TRBJ1-1, with TRBD1 identical over 7 bases. The length of the CDR3 is 12 residues. Looked up from germline, CDR1 is SGHDT and CDR2 is YYEEEE. V dropped 4 bases and J dropped 6; count of bases not matched to a gene: 3. CDR3 sequence: CASSAGQPEAFF. CDR3 coding DNA: TGTGCCAGCAGCGCGGGACAGCCTGAAGCTTTCTTT. The full variable domain, its missing parts supplied by reference TRBV5-6 and TRBJ1-1, is DAGVTQSPTHLIKTRGQQVTLRCSPKSGHDTVSWYQQALGQGPQFIFQYYEEEERQRGNFPDRFSGHQFPNYSSELNVNALLLGDSALYLCASSAGQPEAFFGQGTRLTVV.

The rearrangement uses TRBV4-3 and TRBJ2-6; 8 nucleotides agree with TRBD2. This CDR3 spans 19 amino acids. The trim removed 2 bases at V and 0 bases at J, leaving 9 bases unmatched. Germline values: CDR1 LGHNA, CDR2 YSLEER. The CDR3 loop is CASSQRSGGAPSGANVLTF. The CDR3 nucleotides read TGCGCCAGCAGCCAAAGATCGGGGGGGGCCCCCTCTGGGGCCAACGTCCTGACTTTC.

This clone came up a few times. Here the CDR3 DNA reads TGTGCCAGCAGTTTTGCAGGTCCCCCCTACGAGCAGTACTTC. Its protein is CASSFAGPPYEQYF. The chain is built from TRBV6-5 and TRBJ2-7, with D hard to call. Germline assignment: CDR1 MNHEY and CDR2 SVGAGI. Trimming stripped 4 bases from V and 2 bases from J, with 12 bases between. The CDR3 spans 14 residues.

J is TRBJ2-3 and V is TRBV7-2, with D uncertain. The V end was cut by 7 bases, the J end by 6 bases, with 11 bases between. The germline V gene encodes CDR1 SGHTA and CDR2 FQGNSA. The CDR3 is made up of 12 amino acids. CDR3 in DNA: TGTGCCAGCAACGCCTTGGGGGATACGCAGTATTTT. Encoded protein: CASNALGDTQYF. The complete variable domain, with remaining parts taken from reference TRBV7-2 and TRBJ2-3, reads GAGVSQSPSNKVTEKGKDVELRCDPISGHTALYWYRQSLGQGLEFLIYFQGNSAPDKSGLPSDRFSAERTGGSVSTLTIQRTQQEDSAVYLCASNALGDTQYFGPGTRLTVL.

The J gene is TRBJ1-1, the V gene TRBV28; 8 positions agree with TRBD1. V lost 5 bases and J lost 2; bases outside the gene matches: 4. The germline V gene has CDR1 MDHEN and CDR2 SYDVKM. The CDR3 length is 14 residues. The CDR3 nucleotides are TGTGCCAGCAGTACGACAGGGGTCAACACTGAAGCTTTCTTT. This codes for CASSTTGVNTEAFF.

CDR3 coding DNA: TGTGCCAGCAGCCAAGTCCGGGGCGGGAGGCGAGAGACCCAGTACTTC. Its translation is CASSQVRGGRRETQYF. The chain recombines TRBV14 with TRBJ2-5, with 8 bases identical to TRBD2. The CDR3 sequence is 16 residues long. V shed 1 base and J 4 bases; nucleotides not matched to a gene: 8. From germline, CDR1 is SGHDN and CDR2 FVKESK. Variable domain in full (rest from reference TRBV14 and TRBJ2-5): EAGVTQFPSHSVIEKGQTVTLRCDPISGHDNLYWYRRVMGKEIKFLLHFVKESKQDESGMPNNRFLAERTGGTYSTLKVQPAELEDSGVYFCASSQVRGGRRETQYFGPGTRLLVL.

Sample share makes this clone medium-sized (0.01 to 0.1%). The rearrangement joins TRBV5-1 to TRBJ1-1, with 8 bases matching TRBD1. The CDR3 contains 15 residues. V shed 1 base, J shed 2 bases, and the junction held 4 bases outside the gene matches. The germline V gene encodes CDR1 SGHRS and CDR2 YFSETQ. CDR3 sequence (DNA): TGCGCCAGCAGCTTGCAGGGGGCCGAAAACACTGAAGCTTTCTTT. Residues: CASSLQGAENTEAFF.

By proportion, this clone is medium-sized. The chain joins TRBV6-6 to TRBJ1-5, with D hard to call. The CDR3 covers 13 residues. Germline V CDR1 and CDR2: MNHNY, SVGAGI (reference sequence). V gave up 6 bases and J gave up 1 base, with 7 bases separating them. CDR3 sequence (DNA): TGTGCCAGCAGCATAGACAGCAATCAGCCCCAGCATTTT. Translated, it gives CASSIDSNQPQHF.

The genes are TRBV5-4 and TRBJ1-2, with 7 bases lining up with TRBD1. V shed 0 bases and J 5 bases; nucleotides not matched to a gene: 7. The CDR3 sequence is 15 residues long. Germline V lookup: CDR1 SGHNT, CDR2 YYREEE (reference sequence). CDR3: CASSLGRDRGYGYTF. The CDR3, as DNA: TGTGCCAGCAGCTTGGGCCGGGACAGAGGATATGGCTACACCTTC.

J is TRBJ1-4 and V is TRBV7-9, with TRBD1 matching over 8 bases. The J segment lost 3 bases and the V segment lost 1 base, leaving 7 bases of the junction unmatched. This CDR3 has 17 residues. Germline CDR1 SEHNR, CDR2 FQNEAQ (reference sequence). CDR3 sequence: CASSLGTTGGANEKLFF. CDR3 sequence (DNA): TGTGCCAGCAGCTTAGGGACTACAGGGGGAGCTAATGAAAAACTGTTTTTT.

The rearrangement uses TRBV11-2 and TRBJ1-1, with 9 nucleotides matching TRBD1. CDR1 SGHAT and CDR2 FQNNGV come from the germline V gene. This CDR3 is built from 17 residues. Trimming cost V 1 base and J 5 bases; bases outside gene matches: 11. The CDR3 loop is CASSLGDRVVSETEAFF. CDR3 in DNA: TGTGCCAGCAGCTTAGGGGACAGGGTCGTTAGTGAGACTGAAGCTTTCTTT.

The chain employs TRBV5-1 and TRBJ1-2; D perhaps matches TRBD1 (5 bases). The CDR3 runs 13 residues. Germline assignment: CDR1 SGHRS and CDR2 YFSETQ. The germline V and J ends were trimmed by 0 bases and 5 bases, with 8 bases remaining between them. The chain's CDR3 is CASSLEGNYGYTF. The CDR3 region has the DNA TGCGCCAGCAGCTTGGAGGGGAATTATGGCTACACCTTC.

The chain uses TRBV7-2 and TRBJ2-1; D is unclear. This CDR3 has 15 amino acids. Germline V lookup: CDR1 SGHTA, CDR2 FQGNSA. Trimming took off 8 bases at V and 0 bases at J, with 14 bases between the two ends. This CDR3 reads CASQVRLTSYNEQFF. CDR3 sequence (DNA): TGTGCCAGCCAGGTCCGTCTTACCTCCTACAATGAGCAGTTCTTC.

The V gene is TRBV5-1, the J gene TRBJ1-2; D perhaps matches TRBD1 (6 bases). Germline lookup yields CDR1 SGHRS and CDR2 YFSETQ. This CDR3 spans 18 amino acids. The ends were cut back, 4 bases at V and 3 bases at J, with 25 bases in the middle. CDR3 DNA: TGCGCCAGCAGCGCACATCTAAGACAGGCCGGGGGCTACTATGGCTACACCTTC. It codes for CASSAHLRQAGGYYGYTF.

This sequence joins TRBV5-1 and TRBJ1-5; 8 bases map to TRBD1. J lost 1 base, V lost 1 base, and 1 base had no gene match. Per the germline V gene, CDR1 is SGHRS and CDR2 is YFSETQ. The CDR3 length is 15 residues. CDR3: CASSLTGGSNQPQHF. DNA of the CDR3: TGCGCCAGCAGCTTGACAGGGGGAAGCAATCAGCCCCAGCATTTT. The full variable domain, completed using reference TRBV5-1 and TRBJ1-5, is KAGVTQTPRYLIKTRGQQVTLSCSPISGHRSVSWYQQTPGQGLQFLFEYFSETQRNKGNFPGRFSGRQFSNSRSEMNVSTLELGDSALYLCASSLTGGSNQPQHFGDGTRLSIL.

This clone showed up just a few times. The rearrangement links TRBV6-5 to TRBJ1-2; D may be TRBD1 (5 bases). The germline V and J ends were trimmed by 7 bases and 2 bases, with 17 bases remaining between them. Germline V gives CDR1 MNHEY, CDR2 SVGAGI. This CDR3 has 15 residues. The CDR3 sequence: CASISRRDGNYGYTF. CDR3 bases: TGTGCCAGCATCTCACGCCGGGACGGAAACTATGGCTACACCTTC.

In this sample, this clone is medium-sized. CDR3 bases: TGTGCCAGCAACGCCTTGGGGGATACGCAGTATTTT. Translation gives CASNALGDTQYF. V usage is TRBV7-9 and J usage is TRBJ2-3; D not resolved. The V end lost 7 bases, the J end lost 6 bases, and 11 bases lay between the germline ends. Germline V gene data show CDR1 as SEHNR and CDR2 as FQNEAQ (reference sequence). The CDR3 totals 12 residues.

The CDR3 spells CASSLEVVDTGELFF. CDR3 nucleotide sequence: TGCGCCAGCAGCTTGGAGGTGGTGGACACCGGGGAGCTGTTTTTT. The chain uses TRBV5-1 and TRBJ2-2; D is unclear. Looked up from germline, CDR1 is SGHRS and CDR2 is YFSETQ. Between the trimmed V and J ends, which lost 0 bases and 3 bases, there was a span of 9 bases. The CDR3 is 15 amino acids.

J is TRBJ2-3 and V is TRBV10-3, with 7 bases matching TRBD2. Trimming removed 0 bases from V and 6 bases from J; junction bases left unmatched: 6. The CDR3 runs 15 residues. CDR1 ENHRY and CDR2 SYGVKD come from the germline V gene. CDR3 bases: TGTGCCATCAGTGAGTCCACCGGGAGGTCGGATACGCAGTATTTT. The encoded protein is CAISESTGRSDTQYF.

The J gene is TRBJ1-2, the V gene TRBV7-9, with D uncertain. Germline CDR1 is SEHNR and CDR2 is FQNEAQ (reference sequence). The CDR3 length is 15 residues. V was cut by 3 bases and J by 4 bases, with 15 bases left in between. CDR3 nucleotide sequence: TGTGCCAGCAGCTTTAGCCCTGGCTGGAGCTATGGCTACACCTTC. Translating gives CASSFSPGWSYGYTF.

Relative to its sample, this clone is medium-sized. The chain employs TRBV7-2 and TRBJ1-1, with a tentative D call TRBD1 (6 bases). This CDR3 is built from 14 residues. Germline V lookup: CDR1 SGHTA, CDR2 FQGNSA. Trimming removed 5 bases from V and 3 bases from J, with 13 bases in between. CDR3 DNA: TGTGCCAGCAGCCCCGCAGGGGTTCACACTGAAGCTTTCTTT. Encoded protein: CASSPAGVHTEAFF.

The chain employs TRBV5-6 and TRBJ2-7; possibly TRBD2 for D (6 bases). Germline V gene data show CDR1 as SGHDT and CDR2 as YYEEEE. Deletions cut 5 bases from V and 5 bases from J, with 17 bases between. The CDR3 is 14 amino acids. The CDR3 loop reads CASRQTGRANEQYF. CDR3 DNA: TGTGCCAGCAGGCAGACCGGGAGAGCGAACGAGCAGTACTTC.

The V gene is TRBV20-1, the J gene TRBJ2-5; D not certain. Trimming cost V 2 bases and J 5 bases, with 6 bases left between them. Germline V lookup: CDR1 DFQATT, CDR2 SNEGSKA (reference sequence). The CDR3 extends over 11 amino acids. Here the CDR3 reads CSARNVETQYF. The CDR3 DNA is TGCAGTGCTAGAAACGTGGAGACCCAGTACTTC.

The rearrangement joins TRBV5-1 to TRBJ2-1, with 11 bases matching TRBD1. Losses at the gene ends were 0 bases for V and 7 bases for J; bases not matched to a gene: 9. Germline-derived CDR1 and CDR2 are SGHRS and YFSETQ. The CDR3 length is 17 residues. DNA for the CDR3: TGCGCCAGCAGCTTGGTTGGTGGACAGGGGGCTTATAATGAGCAGTTCTTC. This translates into CASSLVGGQGAYNEQFF.

This chain joins TRBV2 and TRBJ2-7; D is possibly TRBD1 (5 bases). The CDR3 has 12 amino acids. Trimming pared 6 bases from V and 4 bases from J, leaving 10 bases between. From germline, CDR1 is SNHLY and CDR2 FYNNEI. This chain's CDR3 is CASRTARYEQYF. In DNA form, the CDR3 reads TGTGCCAGCAGGACAGCTCGTTACGAGCAGTACTTC.

The rearrangement joins TRBV29-1 to TRBJ2-1, with D tentatively TRBD1 or TRBD2 (5 bases each). V lost 4 bases and J lost 8, with 27 bases in between. CDR1 and CDR2 (germline): SQVTM, ANQGSEA. The CDR3 contains 17 residues. Written as DNA, the CDR3 is TGCAGCGTTGGTGGGACGGACTTTTTCCGTAGCTGGGATGAGCAGTTCTTC. Its translation: CSVGGTDFFRSWDEQFF.

The V and J genes are TRBV27 and TRBJ1-5; 8 positions match TRBD1. CDR1 is MNHEY, CDR2 SMNVEV, per germline (reference sequence). This CDR3 has 13 residues. Trimming cost V 5 bases and J 6 bases; bases outside gene matches: 3. CDR3 region: CASSPDRGQPQHF. CDR3 sequence (DNA): TGTGCCAGCAGTCCTGACAGGGGTCAGCCCCAGCATTTT.